These T cell receptor beta chains were read from a single sample in a study of cytomegalovirus exposure and HLA in healthy donors. Repertoires were generated with immunoSEQ multiplex PCR, while TCRdb's copy carries only in-frame clones and drops some. The data hold 160,000 or so clones, with 70% to 80% observed a single time. The source material was PBMCs. These receptors all come from a male donor in good health and CMV-seronegative. The conserved cysteine and the conserved F or W are not part of the CDR3 here.

j_gene | v_gene | CDR3aa
TRBJ1-5 | TRBV19 | ASSDPKIGGNQPQH
TRBJ1-1 | TRBV7-9 | ASSSGQSEAF
TRBJ1-2 | TRBV21-1 | ASSFRLHTSNYGYT
TRBJ2-5 | TRBV27 | ASSLSLYQETQY
TRBJ1-5 | TRBV7-2 | ASSTQGNQPQH
TRBJ2-1 | TRBV30 | AWQGGSGYEQF
TRBJ1-1 | TRBV6-1 | ASSVQGAKDTEAF
TRBJ2-2 | TRBV27 | ASSLWAGGYTGELF
TRBJ2-3 | TRBV2 | ASRTGTSGTTDTQY
TRBJ2-7 | TRBV27 | ASSLEGTSGRTPYEQY
TRBJ2-1 | TRBV5-1 | ASSLDRGVRNEQF
TRBJ1-1 | TRBV5-1 | ASSPQGNTEAF
TRBJ2-4 | TRBV7-3 | ASSLGVGGVDKNIQY
TRBJ1-2 | TRBV19 | ASSKQGYT